The T cell receptor beta chain under discussion was sequenced for a study of T-cell memory formation after mild COVID-19. Points from the study as a whole: Day 15 to 85 contractors were CD4/CD8 balanced; later expanders leaned CD4+.

The sample holds many counts of this clonotype. Its antigen remains unknown. Constant-segment primers were used for 5'RACE, and the resulting TCR alpha and TCR beta cDNA libraries carried sample barcodes and UMIs. A single record per CDR3 protein comes from TCRdb applying MiXCR to the 5' RACE reads. The sample includes 200,000 to 250,000 distinct CDR3 sequences, roughly 10% of them seen just once. The germline V gene has CDR1 SGHNT and CDR2 YYREEE (reference sequence). The trim removed 0 bases at V and 1 base at J, leaving 0 bases unmatched. This CDR3 spans 16 amino acids. Material: PBMCs or a T cell subset sorted from them (not recorded which). The origin of this receptor is a man aged 18-30 years who had mild COVID-19 (a few samples of this study predate the infection). Cell type and time point are not known. V is TRBV5-4 and J is TRBJ2-3, with 12 bases that match TRBD2. CDR3 in amino acids: CASSLGLAGGTDTQYF. The CDR3 DNA sequence: TGTGCCAGCAGCTTGGGACTAGCGGGGGGCACAGATACGCAGTATTTT.